The 2 T cell receptor beta chains below were found in one sample sequenced in a study of CD8+ T cells in alopecia areata. This sample's treatment: oral pan-JAK inhibitor, 5-10 mg twice daily. It was cDNA, reverse transcribed from extracted RNA, that served as the sequencing template. Here immunoSEQ multiplex PCR was the method, and the copy in TCRdb shows in-frame clones only, minus some. This table has about 200,000 clones, 55% to 75% appearing once. Sample: CD4+ T cells sorted from blood, taken at week 24, from a patient treated with tofacitinib. The source is a human donor with alopecia areata.

This clone was observed a handful of times. The chain links TRBV30 to TRBJ1-2; 7 positions agree with TRBD1. Germline V gene lookup returns CDR1 GTSNPN and CDR2 SVGIG (reference sequence). The CDR3 spans 17 residues. V was clipped by 4 bases and J by 0 bases; unmatched bases: 14. The CDR3, as DNA: TGTGCCTGGACTCAGCCTTACCCCGGGACAGCTAACTATGGCTACACCTTC. Its translation is CAWTQPYPGTANYGYTF.

The table lists this clone with a few counts. This chain uses TRBV19 with TRBJ1-1, with TRBD1 matching 8 bases. This CDR3 is 15 amino acids long. V lost 5 bases, J lost 4 bases, and 9 bases stayed unmatched. Per the germline V gene, CDR1 is LNHDA and CDR2 is SQIVND (reference sequence). The CDR3 reads CASSQGARRLTEAFF. CDR3 nucleotides: TGTGCCAGTAGTCAGGGGGCCCGAAGGCTCACTGAAGCTTTCTTT.